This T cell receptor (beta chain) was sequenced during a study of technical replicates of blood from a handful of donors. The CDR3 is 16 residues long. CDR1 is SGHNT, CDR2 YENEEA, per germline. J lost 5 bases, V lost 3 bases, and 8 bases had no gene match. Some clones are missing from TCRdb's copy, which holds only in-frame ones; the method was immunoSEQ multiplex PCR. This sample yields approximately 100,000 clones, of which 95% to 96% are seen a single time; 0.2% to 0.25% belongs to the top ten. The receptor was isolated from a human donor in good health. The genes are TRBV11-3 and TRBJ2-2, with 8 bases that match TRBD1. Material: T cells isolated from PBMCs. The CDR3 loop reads CASSLATGVVTGELFF. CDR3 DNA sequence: TGTGCCAGCAGCTTGGCGACAGGGGTTGTGACCGGGGAGCTGTTTTTT.